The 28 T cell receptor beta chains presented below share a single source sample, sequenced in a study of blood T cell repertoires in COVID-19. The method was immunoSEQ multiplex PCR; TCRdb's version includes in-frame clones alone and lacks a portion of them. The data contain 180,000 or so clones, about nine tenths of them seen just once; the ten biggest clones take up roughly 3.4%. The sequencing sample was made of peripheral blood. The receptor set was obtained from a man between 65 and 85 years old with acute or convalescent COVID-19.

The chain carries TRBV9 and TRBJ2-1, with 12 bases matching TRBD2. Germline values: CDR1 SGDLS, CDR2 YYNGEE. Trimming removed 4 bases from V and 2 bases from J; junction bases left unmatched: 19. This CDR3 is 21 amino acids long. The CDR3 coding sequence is TGTGCCAGCAGCCCCCGTTACAGGGGGTCCTGGACTAGCGGGGCCTACAATGAGCAGTTCTTC. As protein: CASSPRYRGSWTSGAYNEQFF.

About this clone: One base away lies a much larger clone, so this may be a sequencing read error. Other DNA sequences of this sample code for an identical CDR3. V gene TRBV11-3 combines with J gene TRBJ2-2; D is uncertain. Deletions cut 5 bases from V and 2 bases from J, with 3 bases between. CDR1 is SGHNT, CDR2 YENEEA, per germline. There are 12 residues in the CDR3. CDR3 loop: CASSPNTGELFF. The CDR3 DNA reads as TGTGCCAGCAGCCCAAACACCGGGGAGCTGTTTTTT.

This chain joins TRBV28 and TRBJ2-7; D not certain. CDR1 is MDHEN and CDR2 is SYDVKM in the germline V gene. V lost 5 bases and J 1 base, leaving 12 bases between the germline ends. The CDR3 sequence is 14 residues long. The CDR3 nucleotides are TGTGCCAGCAGTCCCCCGGGTCCTTCCTACGAGCAGTACTTC. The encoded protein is CASSPPGPSYEQYF.

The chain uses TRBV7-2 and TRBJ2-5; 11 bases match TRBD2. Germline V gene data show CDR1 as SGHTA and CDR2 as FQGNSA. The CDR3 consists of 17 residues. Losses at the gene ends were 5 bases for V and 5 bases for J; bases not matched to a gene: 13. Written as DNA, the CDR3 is TGTGCCAGCAGCCTAGGGCTTGTAGCGGGGGGGCTGGAGACCCAGTACTTC. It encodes CASSLGLVAGGLETQYF.

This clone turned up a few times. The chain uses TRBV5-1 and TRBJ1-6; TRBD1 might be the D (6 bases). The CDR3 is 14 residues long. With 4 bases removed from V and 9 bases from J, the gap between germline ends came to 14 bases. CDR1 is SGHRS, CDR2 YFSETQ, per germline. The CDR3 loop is CASSMGHPRSPLHF. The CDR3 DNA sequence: TGCGCCAGCAGCATGGGACACCCACGTTCACCCCTCCACTTT.

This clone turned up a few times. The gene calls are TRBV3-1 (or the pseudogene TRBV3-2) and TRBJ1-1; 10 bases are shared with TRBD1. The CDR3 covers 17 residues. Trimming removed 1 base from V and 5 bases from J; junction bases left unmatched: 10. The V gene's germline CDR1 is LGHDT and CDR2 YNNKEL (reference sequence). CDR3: CASSQGWGQGFGTEAFF. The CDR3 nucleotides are TGTGCCAGCAGCCAAGGATGGGGACAGGGGTTCGGTACTGAAGCTTTCTTT.

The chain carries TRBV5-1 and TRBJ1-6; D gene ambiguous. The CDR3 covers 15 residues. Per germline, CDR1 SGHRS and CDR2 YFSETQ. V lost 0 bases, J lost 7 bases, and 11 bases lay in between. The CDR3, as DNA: TGCGCCAGCAGCTTGGTTTCAGTAGCCAATTCACCCCTCCACTTT. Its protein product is CASSLVSVANSPLHF.

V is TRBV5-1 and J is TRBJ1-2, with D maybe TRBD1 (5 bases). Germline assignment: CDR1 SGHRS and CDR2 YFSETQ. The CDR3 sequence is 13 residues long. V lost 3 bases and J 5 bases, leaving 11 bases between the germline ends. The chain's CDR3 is CASSSTAAYGYTF. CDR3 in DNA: TGCGCCAGCAGCTCGACAGCAGCTTATGGCTACACCTTC.

This CDR3 is CASSLGGTGLGSEQFF. In DNA form, the CDR3 reads TGCGCCAGCAGCTTGGGAGGGACAGGGTTAGGGAGTGAGCAGTTCTTC. The chain has TRBV5-1 and TRBJ2-1; 9 positions agree with TRBD1. Per the germline V gene, CDR1 is SGHRS and CDR2 is YFSETQ. The CDR3 extends over 16 amino acids. With V trimmed by 0 bases and J by 9 bases, 10 bases remained unmatched.

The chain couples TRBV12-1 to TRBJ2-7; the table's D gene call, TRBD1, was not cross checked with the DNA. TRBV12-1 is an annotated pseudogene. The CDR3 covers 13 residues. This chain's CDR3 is CARGQYFSYEQYF. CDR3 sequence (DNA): TGTGCCCGGGGACAATACTTTTCCTACGAGCAGTACTTC.

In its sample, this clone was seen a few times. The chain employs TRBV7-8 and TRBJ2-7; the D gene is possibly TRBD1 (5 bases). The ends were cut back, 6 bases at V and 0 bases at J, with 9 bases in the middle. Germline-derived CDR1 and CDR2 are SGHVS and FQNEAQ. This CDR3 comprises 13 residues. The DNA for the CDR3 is TGTGCCAGCAGTCAGGGCGGCTCCTACGAGCAGTACTTC. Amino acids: CASSQGGSYEQYF.

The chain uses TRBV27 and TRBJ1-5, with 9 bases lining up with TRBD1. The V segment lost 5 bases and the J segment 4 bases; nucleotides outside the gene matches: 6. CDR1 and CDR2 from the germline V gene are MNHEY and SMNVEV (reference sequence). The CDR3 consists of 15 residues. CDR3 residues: CASSRIQGANQPQHF. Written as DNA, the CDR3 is TGTGCCAGCAGTCGGATACAGGGGGCGAATCAGCCCCAGCATTTT.

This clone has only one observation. CDR3 coding DNA: TGTGCCAGCAGTTACGGGGGACACGAGCAGTACTTC. It specifies CASSYGGHEQYF. This sequence joins TRBV27 and TRBJ2-7, with TRBD2 as a possible D gene (6 bases). The V end lost 4 bases, the J end lost 5 bases, and 9 bases lay between the germline ends. CDR3 length: 12 amino acids. Germline-derived CDR1 and CDR2 are MNHEY and SMNVEV (reference sequence).

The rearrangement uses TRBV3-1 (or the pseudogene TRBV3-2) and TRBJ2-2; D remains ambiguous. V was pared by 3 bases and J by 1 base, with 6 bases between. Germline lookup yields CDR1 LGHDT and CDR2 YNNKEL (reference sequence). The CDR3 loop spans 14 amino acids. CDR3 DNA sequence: TGTGCCAGCAGCCAGGGCTTGAACACCGGGGAGCTGTTTTTT. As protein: CASSQGLNTGELFF.

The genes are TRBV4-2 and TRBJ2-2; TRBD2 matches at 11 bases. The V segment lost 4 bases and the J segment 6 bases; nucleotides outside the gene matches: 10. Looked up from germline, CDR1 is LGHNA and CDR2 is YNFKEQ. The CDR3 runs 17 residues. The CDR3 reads CASSPLTSGESAGELFF. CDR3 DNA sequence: TGTGCCAGCAGCCCGTTGACTAGCGGGGAAAGCGCCGGGGAGCTGTTTTTT.

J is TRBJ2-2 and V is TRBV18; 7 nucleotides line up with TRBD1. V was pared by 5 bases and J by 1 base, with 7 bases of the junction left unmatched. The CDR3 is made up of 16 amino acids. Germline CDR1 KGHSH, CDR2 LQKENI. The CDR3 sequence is CASSVQRQGNTGELFF. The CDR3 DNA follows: TGTGCCAGCTCAGTCCAGAGACAGGGGAACACCGGGGAGCTGTTTTTT.

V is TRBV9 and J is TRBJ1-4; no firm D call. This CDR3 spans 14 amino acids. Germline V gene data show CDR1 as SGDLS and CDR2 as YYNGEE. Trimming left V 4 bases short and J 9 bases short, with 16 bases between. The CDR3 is CASSPREDGQKLFF. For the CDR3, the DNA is TGTGCCAGCAGCCCGCGGGAGGATGGGCAAAAACTGTTTTTT.

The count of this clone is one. The CDR3 is CSAWRWAQHF. The DNA for the CDR3 is TGCAGTGCTTGGAGGTGGGCCCAGCATTTT. The chain couples TRBV20-1 to TRBJ1-5; D not certain. The CDR3 contains 10 residues. Germline V gives CDR1 DFQATT, CDR2 SNEGSKA (reference sequence). V lost 5 bases and J lost 11, with 10 bases in between.

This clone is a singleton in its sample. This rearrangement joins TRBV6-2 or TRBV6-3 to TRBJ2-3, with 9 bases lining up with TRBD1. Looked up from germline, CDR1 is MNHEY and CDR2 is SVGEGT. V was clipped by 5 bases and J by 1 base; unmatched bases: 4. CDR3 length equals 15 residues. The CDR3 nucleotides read TGTGCCAGCAGTAAGACAGGGGGTGGCACAGATACGCAGTATTTT. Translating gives CASSKTGGGTDTQYF.

The CDR3 spells CASSSGPEYQETQYF. The CDR3, as DNA: TGTGCCAGCAGTTCAGGCCCAGAGTACCAAGAGACCCAGTACTTC. The chain joins TRBV28 to TRBJ2-5; D remains unclear. Germline CDR1 reads MDHEN; CDR2 reads SYDVKM. V shed 4 bases and J shed 0 bases, with 12 bases lying between them. The CDR3 spans 15 residues.

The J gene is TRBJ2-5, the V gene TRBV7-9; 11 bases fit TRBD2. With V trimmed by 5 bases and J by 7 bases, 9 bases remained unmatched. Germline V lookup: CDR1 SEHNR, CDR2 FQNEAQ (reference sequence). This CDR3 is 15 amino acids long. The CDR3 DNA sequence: TGTGCCAGCAGCATAATAGCGGGAGGGCCGGGGACCCAGTACTTC. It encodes CASSIIAGGPGTQYF.

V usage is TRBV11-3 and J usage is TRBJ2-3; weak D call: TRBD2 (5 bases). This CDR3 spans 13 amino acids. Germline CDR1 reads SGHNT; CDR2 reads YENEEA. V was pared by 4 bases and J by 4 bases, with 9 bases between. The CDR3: CASSSAVADTQYF. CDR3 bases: TGTGCCAGCAGCTCAGCGGTTGCAGATACGCAGTATTTT.

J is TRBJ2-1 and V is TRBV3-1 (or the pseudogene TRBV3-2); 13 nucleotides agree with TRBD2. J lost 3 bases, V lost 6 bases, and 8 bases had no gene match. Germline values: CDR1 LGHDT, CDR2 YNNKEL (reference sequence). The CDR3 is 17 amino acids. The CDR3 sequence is CASRRTSGRVNYNEQFF. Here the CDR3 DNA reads TGTGCCAGCAGACGTACTAGCGGGAGGGTTAACTACAATGAGCAGTTCTTC.

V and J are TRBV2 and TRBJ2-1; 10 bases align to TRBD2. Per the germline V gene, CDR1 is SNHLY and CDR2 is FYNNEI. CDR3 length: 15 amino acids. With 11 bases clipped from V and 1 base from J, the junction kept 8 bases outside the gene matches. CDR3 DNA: TGTGCCGGATCAGAGCGGGAGGGGTCCTACAATGAGCAGTTCTTC. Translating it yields CAGSEREGSYNEQFF.

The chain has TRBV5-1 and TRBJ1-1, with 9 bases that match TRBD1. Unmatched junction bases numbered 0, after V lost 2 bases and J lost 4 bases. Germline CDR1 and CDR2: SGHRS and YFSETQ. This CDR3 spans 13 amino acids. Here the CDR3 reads CASSLQGATEAFF. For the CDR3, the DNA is TGCGCCAGCAGCTTACAGGGGGCCACTGAAGCTTTCTTT.

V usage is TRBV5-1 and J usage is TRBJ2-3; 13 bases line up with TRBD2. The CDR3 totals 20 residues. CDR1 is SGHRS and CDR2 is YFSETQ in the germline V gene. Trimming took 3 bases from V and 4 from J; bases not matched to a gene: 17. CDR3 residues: CASSSPRRTSGRTGSDTQYF. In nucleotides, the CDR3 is TGCGCCAGCAGCTCGCCGAGGCGGACTAGCGGGAGAACTGGATCAGATACGCAGTATTTT.

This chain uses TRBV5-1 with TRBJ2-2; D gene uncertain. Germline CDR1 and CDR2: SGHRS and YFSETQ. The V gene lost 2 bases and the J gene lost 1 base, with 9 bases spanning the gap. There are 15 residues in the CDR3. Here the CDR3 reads CASSFSPVNTGELFF. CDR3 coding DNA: TGCGCCAGCAGCTTTAGTCCGGTGAACACCGGGGAGCTGTTTTTT.

This chain's CDR3 is CASSLRGIISYNEQFF. DNA for the CDR3: TGTGCCAGCAGCTTAAGAGGGATAATCTCCTACAATGAGCAGTTCTTC. The rearrangement uses TRBV7-8 and TRBJ2-1, with a tentative D call TRBD2 (5 bases). This CDR3 comprises 16 residues. V lost 2 bases and J 0 bases, leaving 11 bases between the germline ends. Germline CDR1 SGHVS, CDR2 FQNEAQ.